Listed here are 11 T cell receptor beta chains from one sample, sequenced in a study of tumor-infiltrating lymphocytes in primary liver carcinoma. Using a constant-region primer together with ProtoScript II reverse transcriptase, TCR beta cDNA was made from about 490 ng of total RNA. A slightly modified ARM-PCR protocol with three nested multiplex PCR rounds produced these TCR beta libraries. With TRBV1-TRBV30 forward primers and a C-beta reverse primer, the first two PCR rounds were run for 10 cycles each. From the multiplex PCR reads, TCRdb called clonotypes with MiXCR, one entry per CDR3 protein. The repertoire holds 300,000 to 400,000 distinct CDR3 sequences, with roughly 61% as singletons. Unsorted whole blood supplied the RNA, and germline DNA was extracted too. Sequenced: peripheral blood. These receptor sequences come from a man between 40 and 49 years old with primary liver carcinoma and hepatitis B virus infection.

Regarding this clonotype: One end of the junction does not line up with germline, which may come from a read error. The chain joins TRBV11-2 to TRBJ2-1; TRBD1 might be the D (5 bases). The CDR3 extends over 12 amino acids. Germline V gives CDR1 SGHAT, CDR2 FQNNGV. The CDR3 DNA reads TGTGTCAGCAAATTATCAGGGAATGAGCAGTTCTTC. This translates into CVSKLSGNEQFF.

Regarding this clonotype: A junction end diverges from the germline sequence, so it may reflect a read error. V usage is TRBV5-1 and J usage is TRBJ2-5, with D possibly matching TRBD1 (5 bases). Germline CDR1 and CDR2: SGHRS and YFSETQ. The CDR3 length is 18 residues. This CDR3 is CASSHNGQGFGPQEIQYF. The CDR3 nucleotides read TGCGCCAGCAGCCATAACGGTCAGGGTTTTGGCCCGCAAGAGATCCAGTACTTC.

This clonotype was detected ten times or more. This chain connects TRBV4-1 to TRBJ2-7, with unresolved D. CDR1 and CDR2 (germline): MGHRA, YSYEKL. V gave up 0 bases and J gave up 0 bases, with 12 bases separating them. CDR3 length: 16 amino acids. The CDR3 is CASSQESGDISYEQYF. CDR3 coding DNA: TGCGCCAGCAGCCAAGAGTCAGGCGATATCTCCTACGAGCAGTACTTC.

On this clonotype: With a much larger clone just one base away, this may be a read error. The chain carries TRBV6-2 or TRBV6-3 and TRBJ2-7; 8 bases map to TRBD2. V lost 1 base and J lost 8; bases outside the gene matches: 7. The CDR3 runs 14 residues. The V gene's germline CDR1 is MNHEY and CDR2 SVGEGT. CDR3: CASSYLSGSYKQYF. The CDR3 coding sequence is TGTGCCAGCAGTTACTTGAGCGGGAGTTACAAGCAGTACTTC.

Details on this clonotype: The junction does not match germline at one end; this may be a read error. The CDR3 DNA sequence: TGTCCCAGCAGCGACAGGAACATGAACACTGAAGCTTTCTTT. It specifies CPSSDRNMNTEAFF. The V call is TRBV6-6, the J call TRBJ1-1; D perhaps matches TRBD1 (6 bases). The germline V gene has CDR1 MNHNY and CDR2 SVGAGI (reference sequence). The CDR3 has 14 residues.

This clonotype has only a few counts. The chain is built from TRBV6-6 and TRBJ1-6; D remains unclear. CDR1 and CDR2 from the germline V gene are MNHNY and SVGAGI (reference sequence). Trimming pared 0 bases from V and 6 bases from J, leaving 9 bases between. The CDR3 spans 15 residues. The CDR3 region is CASSYSLSANSPLHF. CDR3 DNA: TGTGCCAGCAGTTACTCGTTGTCAGCTAATTCACCCCTCCACTTT.

A remark on this clonotype: This may come from a read error, since a much larger clone is one base off. The chain joins TRBV10-2 to TRBJ2-1; D is ambiguous. The germline CDR1 and CDR2 sequences are WSHSY and SAAADI. CDR3 length: 17 amino acids. This chain's CDR3 is CASSEFVAVGLSDEQLF. CDR3 DNA: TGCGCCAGCAGTGAGTTTGTAGCCGTCGGTTTGTCGGATGAGCAGCTCTTC.

This clonotype showed up many times. This chain joins TRBV12-3 or TRBV12-4 and TRBJ2-5; 8 bases align to TRBD2. The CDR3 has 14 residues. V was pared by 6 bases and J by 5 bases, with 8 bases of the junction left unmatched. The CDR3 DNA follows: TGTGCCAGCAGCGAAGGACTAGCTGACGAGACCCAGTACTTC. Protein: CASSEGLADETQYF.

Comment on this clonotype: Germline is not matched at one junction end, which may reflect a read error. The V call is TRBV11-2, the J call TRBJ2-7; 14 positions agree with TRBD2. Germline V gene sequence: CDR1 SGHAT, CDR2 FQNNGV. The CDR3 runs 20 residues. The CDR3 here is CVSSSRTSGRTRAGSYEQYF. The CDR3 DNA reads as TGTGTCAGCAGCTCTAGGACTAGCGGGAGGACGCGAGCGGGATCCTACGAGCAGTACTTC. Supplemented by reference TRBV11-2 and TRBJ2-7, the full variable domain reads EAGVAQSPRYKIIEKRQSVAFWCNPISGHATLYWYQQILGQGPKLLIQFQNNGVVDDSQLPKDRFSAERLKGVDSTLKIQPAKLEDSAVYLCVSSSRTSGRTRAGSYEQYFGPGTRLTVT.

The sample holds many counts of this clonotype. This chain connects TRBV4-3 to TRBJ2-1, with D unclear. With 0 bases removed from V and 8 bases from J, the gap between germline ends came to 5 bases. Germline V CDR1 and CDR2: LGHNA, YSLEER. This CDR3 comprises 12 residues. The CDR3 DNA is TGCGCCAGCAGCCAAGATGGGTATGAGCAGTTCTTC. Translated, it gives CASSQDGYEQFF.

Regarding this clonotype: A much bigger clone sits one base away, suggesting this may be a read error. In DNA form, the CDR3 reads TGTACCAGCAGTTGGGGCACTAGCGGTGAGCAGTTCTTC. The encoded protein is CTSSWGTSGEQFF. The chain combines TRBV28 with TRBJ2-1; 8 bases line up with TRBD2. Germline V gene lookup returns CDR1 MDHEN and CDR2 SYDVKM. The CDR3 is 13 amino acids.